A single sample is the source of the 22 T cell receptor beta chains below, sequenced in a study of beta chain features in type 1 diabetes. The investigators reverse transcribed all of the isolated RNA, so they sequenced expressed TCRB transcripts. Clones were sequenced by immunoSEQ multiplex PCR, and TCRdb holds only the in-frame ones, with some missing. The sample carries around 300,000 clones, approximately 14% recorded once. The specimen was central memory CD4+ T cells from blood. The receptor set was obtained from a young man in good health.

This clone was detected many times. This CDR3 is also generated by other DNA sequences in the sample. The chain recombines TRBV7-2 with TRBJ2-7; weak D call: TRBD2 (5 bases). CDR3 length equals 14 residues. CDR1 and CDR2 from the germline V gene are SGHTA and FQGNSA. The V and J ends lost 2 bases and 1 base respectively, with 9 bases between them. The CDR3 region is CASSLSGVSYEQYF. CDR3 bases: TGTGCCAGCAGCTTATCCGGGGTTTCCTACGAGCAGTACTTC.

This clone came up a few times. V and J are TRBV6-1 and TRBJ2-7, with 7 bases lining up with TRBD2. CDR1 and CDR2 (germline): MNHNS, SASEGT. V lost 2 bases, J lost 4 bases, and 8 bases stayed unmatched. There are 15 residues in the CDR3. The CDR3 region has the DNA TGTGCCAGCAGTGAAACGTGGCAGGGAGGGTACGAGCAGTACGTC. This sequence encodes CASSETWQGGYEQYV.

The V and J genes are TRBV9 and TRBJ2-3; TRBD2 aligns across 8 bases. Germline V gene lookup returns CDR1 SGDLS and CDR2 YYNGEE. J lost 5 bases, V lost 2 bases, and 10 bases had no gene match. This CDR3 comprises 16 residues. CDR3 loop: CASSVASGSLRDTQYF. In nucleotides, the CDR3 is TGTGCCAGCAGCGTCGCAAGCGGGAGCTTGAGAGATACGCAGTATTTT.

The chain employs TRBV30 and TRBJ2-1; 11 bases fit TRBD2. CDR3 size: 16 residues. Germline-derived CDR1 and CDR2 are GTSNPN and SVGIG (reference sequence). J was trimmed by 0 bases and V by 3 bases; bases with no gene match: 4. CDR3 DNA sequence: TGTGCCTGGAGGTTCACTAGCGGGAGCTCCTACAATGAGCAGTTCTTC. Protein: CAWRFTSGSSYNEQFF.

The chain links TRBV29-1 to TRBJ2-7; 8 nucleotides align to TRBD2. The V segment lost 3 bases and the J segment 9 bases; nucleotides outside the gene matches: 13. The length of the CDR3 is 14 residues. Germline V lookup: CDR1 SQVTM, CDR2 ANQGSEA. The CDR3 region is CSVEGLAGPLVQYF. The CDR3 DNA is TGCAGCGTTGAGGGTCTAGCGGGTCCCCTTGTGCAGTACTTC.

The CDR3 loop is CANAGGAGTGELFF. In DNA form, the CDR3 reads TGTGCCAACGCTGGGGGAGCCGGCACCGGGGAGCTGTTTTTT. V usage is TRBV2 and J usage is TRBJ2-2; D may correspond to TRBD1 or TRBD2 (5 bases each). The length of the CDR3 is 14 residues. The V end lost 10 bases, the J end lost 4 bases, and 16 bases lay between the germline ends. CDR1 is SNHLY and CDR2 is FYNNEI in the germline V gene.

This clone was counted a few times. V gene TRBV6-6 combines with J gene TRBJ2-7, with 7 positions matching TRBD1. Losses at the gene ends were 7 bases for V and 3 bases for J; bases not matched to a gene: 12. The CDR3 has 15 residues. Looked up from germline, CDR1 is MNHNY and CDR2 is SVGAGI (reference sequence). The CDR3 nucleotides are TGTGCCAGCACCAAGCCGGGAACAGGGGTCTACGAGCAGTACTTC. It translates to CASTKPGTGVYEQYF.

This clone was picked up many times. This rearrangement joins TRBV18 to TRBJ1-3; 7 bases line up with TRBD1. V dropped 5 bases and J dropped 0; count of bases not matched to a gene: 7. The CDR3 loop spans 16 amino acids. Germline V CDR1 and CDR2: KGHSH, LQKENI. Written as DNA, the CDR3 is TGTGCCAGCTCATCGGGACAGCCCAGCTCTGGAAACACCATATATTTT. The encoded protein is CASSSGQPSSGNTIYF. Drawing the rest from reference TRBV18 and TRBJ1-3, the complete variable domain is NAGVMQNPRHLVRRRGQEARLRCSPMKGHSHVYWYRQLPEEGLKFMVYLQKENIIDESGMPKERFSAEFPKEGPSILRIQQVVRGDSAAYFCASSSGQPSSGNTIYFGEGSWLTVV.

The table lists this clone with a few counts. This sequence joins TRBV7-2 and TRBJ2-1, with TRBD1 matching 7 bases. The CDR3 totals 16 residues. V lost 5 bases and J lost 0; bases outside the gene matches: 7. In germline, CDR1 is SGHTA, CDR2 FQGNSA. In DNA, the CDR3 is TGTGCCAGCAGCCCAGGGACAGATCTCTCCTACAATGAGCAGTTCTTC. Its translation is CASSPGTDLSYNEQFF.

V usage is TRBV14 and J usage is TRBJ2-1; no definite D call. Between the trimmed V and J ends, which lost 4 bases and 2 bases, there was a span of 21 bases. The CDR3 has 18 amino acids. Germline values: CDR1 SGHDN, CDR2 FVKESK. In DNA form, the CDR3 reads TGTGCCAGCAGCCTTCGATCGTGGGCGGCTAAGACCTACAATGAGCAGTTCTTC. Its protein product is CASSLRSWAAKTYNEQFF.

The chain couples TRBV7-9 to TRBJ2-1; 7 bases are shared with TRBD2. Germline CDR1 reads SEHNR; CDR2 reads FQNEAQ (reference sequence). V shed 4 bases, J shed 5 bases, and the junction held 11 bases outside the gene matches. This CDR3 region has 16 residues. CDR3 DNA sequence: TGTGCCAGCAGCTCTTCGGGATTAGCGGGCGACAATGAGCAGTTCTTC. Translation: CASSSSGLAGDNEQFF. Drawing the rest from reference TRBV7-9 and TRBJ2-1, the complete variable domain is DTGVSQNPRHKITKRGQNVTFRCDPISEHNRLYWYRQTLGQGPEFLTYFQNEAQLEKSRLLSDRFSAERPKGSFSTLEIQRTEQGDSAMYLCASSSSGLAGDNEQFFGPGTRLTVL.

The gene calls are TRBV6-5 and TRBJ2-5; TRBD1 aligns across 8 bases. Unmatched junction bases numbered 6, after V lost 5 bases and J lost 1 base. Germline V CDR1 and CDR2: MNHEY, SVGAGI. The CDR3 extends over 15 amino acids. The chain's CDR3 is CASSPQGQVQETQYF. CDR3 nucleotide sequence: TGTGCCAGCAGTCCACAGGGACAGGTCCAAGAGACCCAGTACTTC.

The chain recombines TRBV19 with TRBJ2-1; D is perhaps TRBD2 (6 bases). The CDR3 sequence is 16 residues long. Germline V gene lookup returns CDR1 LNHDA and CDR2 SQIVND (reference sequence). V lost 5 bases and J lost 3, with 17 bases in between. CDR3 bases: TGTGCCAGTAGTGCCTCGACTAGGCGGAGCTACAATGAGCAGTTCTTC. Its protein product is CASSASTRRSYNEQFF.

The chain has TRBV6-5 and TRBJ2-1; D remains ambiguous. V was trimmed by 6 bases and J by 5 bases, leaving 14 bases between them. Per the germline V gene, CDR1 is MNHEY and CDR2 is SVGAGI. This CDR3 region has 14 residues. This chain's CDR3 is CASREIHSNNEQFF. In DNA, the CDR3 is TGTGCCAGCAGGGAGATTCATTCCAACAATGAGCAGTTCTTC.

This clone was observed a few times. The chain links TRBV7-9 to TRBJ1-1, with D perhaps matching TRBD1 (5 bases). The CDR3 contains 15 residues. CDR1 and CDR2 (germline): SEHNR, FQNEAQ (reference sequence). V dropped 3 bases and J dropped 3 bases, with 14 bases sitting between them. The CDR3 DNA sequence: TGTGCCAGCAGCTTCCCGTCTGGAGGGGACACTGAAGCTTTCTTT. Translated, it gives CASSFPSGGDTEAFF. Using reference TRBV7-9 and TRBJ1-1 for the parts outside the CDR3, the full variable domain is DTGVSQNPRHKITKRGQNVTFRCDPISEHNRLYWYRQTLGQGPEFLTYFQNEAQLEKSRLLSDRFSAERPKGSFSTLEIQRTEQGDSAMYLCASSFPSGGDTEAFFGQGTRLTVV.

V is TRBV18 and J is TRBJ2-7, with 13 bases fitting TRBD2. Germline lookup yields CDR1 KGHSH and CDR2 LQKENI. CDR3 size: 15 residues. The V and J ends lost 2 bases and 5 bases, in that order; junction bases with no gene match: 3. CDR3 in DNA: TGTGCCAGCTCACCAAGGACTAGCGGGGGCCACGAGCAGTACTTC. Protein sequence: CASSPRTSGGHEQYF.

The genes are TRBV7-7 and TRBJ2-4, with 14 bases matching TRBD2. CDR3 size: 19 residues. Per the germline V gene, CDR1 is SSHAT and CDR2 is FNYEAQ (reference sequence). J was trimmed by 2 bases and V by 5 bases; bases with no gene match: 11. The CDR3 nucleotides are TGTGCCAGCAGCCAGCGACTAGCGGGGGGGCTCAATTCCAAAAACATTCAGTACTTC. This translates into CASSQRLAGGLNSKNIQYF.

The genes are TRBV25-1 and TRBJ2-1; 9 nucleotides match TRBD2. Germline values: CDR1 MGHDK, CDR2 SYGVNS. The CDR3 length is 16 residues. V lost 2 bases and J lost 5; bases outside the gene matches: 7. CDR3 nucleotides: TGTGCCAGCAGTGAAATTAGCGGGAGTGGCAACAATGAGCAGTTCTTC. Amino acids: CASSEISGSGNNEQFF.

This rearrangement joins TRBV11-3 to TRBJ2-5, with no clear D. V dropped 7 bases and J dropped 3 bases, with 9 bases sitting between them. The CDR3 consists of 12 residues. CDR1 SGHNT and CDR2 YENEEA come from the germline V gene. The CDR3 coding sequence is TGTGCCAGCACCTTTGAGGAAGAGACCCAGTACTTC. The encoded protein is CASTFEEETQYF.

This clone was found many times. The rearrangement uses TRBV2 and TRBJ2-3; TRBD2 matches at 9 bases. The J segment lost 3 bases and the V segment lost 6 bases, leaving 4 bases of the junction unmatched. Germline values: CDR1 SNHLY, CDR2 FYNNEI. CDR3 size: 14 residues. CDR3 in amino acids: CASRGLARTDTQYF. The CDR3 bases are TGTGCCAGCAGGGGACTAGCACGGACAGATACGCAGTATTTT.

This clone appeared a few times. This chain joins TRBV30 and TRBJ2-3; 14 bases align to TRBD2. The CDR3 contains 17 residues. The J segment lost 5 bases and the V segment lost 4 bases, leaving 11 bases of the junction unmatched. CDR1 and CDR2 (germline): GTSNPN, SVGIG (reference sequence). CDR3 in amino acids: CAWTALRTSGRRDTQYF. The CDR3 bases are TGTGCCTGGACCGCCTTGAGGACTAGCGGGAGGCGAGATACGCAGTATTTT.

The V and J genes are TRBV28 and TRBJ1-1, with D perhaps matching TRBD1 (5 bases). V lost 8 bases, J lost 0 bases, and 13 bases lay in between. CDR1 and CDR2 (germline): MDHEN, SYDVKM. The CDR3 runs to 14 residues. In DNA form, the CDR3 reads TGTGCCAGCGGCGGCGGGGCCCTGAACACTGAAGCTTTCTTT. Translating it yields CASGGGALNTEAFF.